This is a list of T cell receptor beta chains from one sample in a study of shared clonotypes between healthy human individuals. Profiling relied on immunoSEQ multiplex PCR, and the TCRdb table lists in-frame clones only, not all of them. The sample contains 650,000 to 700,000 clones, about 92% of which appear only once. The sample was memory CD8+ T cells from PBMCs. These receptors were taken from a man in his late teens or twenties in good health. Some clones in this sample may be carry-over from other donors' samples. Both conserved end residues are part of each CDR3. D genes are given only for firm matches.

v_call	d_call	j_call	cdr3_aa	cdr3_nt
TRBV7-2	-	TRBJ2-5	CASSRDLGEETQYF	TGCGCCAGCAGCCGGGACCTGGGGGAGGAGACCCAGTACTTC
TRBV7-9	-	TRBJ2-6	CASHSRRVQTSGANVLTF	TGTGCCAGCCATTCTCGGAGGGTTCAAACCTCTGGGGCCAACGTCCTGACTTTC
TRBV27	TRBD2	TRBJ2-3	CASSTGGSTDTQYF	TGTGCCAGCAGTACGGGAGGGAGCACAGATACGCAGTATTTT
TRBV5-4	TRBD1	TRBJ1-2	CASSLGQGFYGYTF	TGTGCCAGCAGCTTGGGACAGGGGTTCTATGGCTACACCTTC
TRBV7-9	TRBD2	TRBJ2-1	CASSWGLTQFNEQFF	TGTGCCAGCAGCTGGGGACTAACCCAGTTCAATGAGCAGTTCTTC
TRBV28	-	TRBJ1-1	CASSFHAEAFF	TGTGCCAGCAGTTTCCACGCGGAAGCTTTCTTT
TRBV19	-	TRBJ1-1	CASIGRGTEAFF	TGTGCCAGTATCGGTAGAGGGACTGAAGCTTTCTTT
TRBV7-6	TRBD1	TRBJ2-5	CASRGFRGRQETQYF	TGTGCCAGCAGGGGTTTCAGGGGGCGGCAAGAGACCCAGTACTTC
TRBV4-2	TRBD1	TRBJ1-2	CASSARDRGENGYTF	TGTGCCAGCAGCGCCCGGGACAGGGGGGAAAATGGCTACACCTTC
TRBV4-2	TRBD2	TRBJ2-1	CASSQVGLAGVNEQFF	TGTGCCAGCAGCCAAGTGGGGCTAGCGGGAGTAAATGAGCAGTTCTTC
TRBV11-2	-	TRBJ1-5	CASSLLAGGQPQHF	TGTGCCAGCAGCTTATTGGCAGGCGGTCAGCCCCAGCATTTT
TRBV6-1	-	TRBJ2-4	CASSPTGFAKNIQYF	TGTGCCAGCAGCCCTACAGGGTTCGCCAAAAACATTCAGTACTTC
TRBV9	-	TRBJ2-1	CASSVGSVSYNEQFF	TGTGCCAGCAGCGTTGGTTCAGTGTCCTACAATGAGCAGTTCTTC
TRBV28	-	TRBJ2-5	CASSFGRRGTQYF	TGTGCCAGCAGTTTCGGCAGGAGGGGGACCCAGTACTTC
TRBV9	TRBD1	TRBJ2-7	CASSPQDRFTYEQYF	TGTGCCAGCAGCCCTCAGGACAGGTTTACCTACGAGCAGTACTTC
TRBV7-9	TRBD2	TRBJ2-1	CASSLPGFGLAGGEQFF	TGTGCCAGCAGCTTACCCGGGTTCGGACTAGCGGGGGGCGAGCAGTTCTTC
TRBV28	-	TRBJ2-2	CASSFEIGGSNTGELFF	TGTGCCAGCAGTTTTGAAATCGGGGGTTCGAACACCGGGGAGCTGTTTTTT
TRBV5-1	-	TRBJ2-7	CASSLVGGEQYF	TGCGCCAGCAGCTTGGTGGGGGGTGAGCAGTACTTC
TRBV7-9	-	TRBJ1-2	CASSAGPILDGYTF	TGTGCCAGCAGCGCCGGACCTATTTTGGATGGCTACACCTTC
TRBV5-4	-	TRBJ1-1	CASSLDYGWNTEAFF	TGTGCCAGCAGCTTGGATTACGGATGGAACACTGAAGCTTTCTTT
TRBV28	-	TRBJ2-7	CASSSWDEQGEEQYF	TGTGCCAGCAGTTCTTGGGACGAGCAAGGGGAAGAGCAGTACTTC
TRBV9	TRBD2	TRBJ2-2	CASSAPLAGGPPGELFF	TGTGCCAGCAGCGCCCCGCTCGCGGGAGGGCCCCCCGGGGAGCTGTTTTTT
TRBV5-8	-	TRBJ2-2	CASSLPSGPPELFF	TGTGCCAGCAGCTTGCCCAGCGGGCCCCCCGAGCTGTTTTTT
TRBV7-2	-	TRBJ1-2	CASSLDTRGGDGYTF	TGTGCCAGCAGCTTAGATACCCGGGGAGGGGATGGCTACACCTTC
TRBV20-1	-	TRBJ2-2	CSASRGRELFF	TGCAGTGCTAGCCGGGGGCGGGAGCTGTTTTTT